The rows below give T cell receptor beta chains drawn from one sample of a study of PD-1 blockade in classical Hodgkin lymphoma. Measured with immunoSEQ multiplex PCR; TCRdb has only the in-frame clones, and not every one. The sample has about 99,000 clones; roughly 79% are singletons. The specimen comprised peripheral blood mononuclear cells (PBMCs), sampled before the second cycle of nivolumab. These receptor sequences come from a human donor with classical Hodgkin lymphoma. The CDR3 runs from the conserved cysteine through the conserved F or W. A D gene is named only where the DNA matches it firmly. Clone size is shown for a subset of rows, as once, few, many or a class of expanded clone.

D	size	J	length	V	DNA	CDR3
NA	NA	TRBJ2-7	15	TRBV7-2	TGTGCCAGCAGCCCCCAAGGTCGGGGCGACTACGAGCAGTACTTC	CASSPQGRGDYEQYF
NA	NA	TRBJ2-7	13	TRBV11-2	TGTGCCAGCAGCTTGGACCCACCCTACGAGCAGTACTTC	CASSLDPPYEQYF
NA	NA	TRBJ1-4	15	TRBV2	TGTGCCAGCACCTTTCAAACGGGGAGGTCGGAAAAACTGTTTTTT	CASTFQTGRSEKLFF
TRBD1	NA	TRBJ2-3	13	TRBV29-1	TGCAGCGTTGGGGCAGGGGGCGGTGATACGCAGTATTTT	CSVGAGGGDTQYF
NA	few	TRBJ2-5	15	TRBV5-4	TGTGCCAGCAGCGACCTGCCGACTAGATCTGAGACCCAGTACTTC	CASSDLPTRSETQYF
TRBD1	NA	TRBJ2-6	16	TRBV5-5	TGTGCCAGCAGCCGTACACAGGGGGCTGGGGCCAACGTCCTGACTTTC	CASSRTQGAGANVLTF
NA	NA	TRBJ2-3	13	TRBV7-9	TGTGCCAGCAGCTTGGATAGCACAGATACGCAGTATTTT	CASSLDSTDTQYF
NA	few	TRBJ1-2	11	TRBV19	TGTGCCACCAAAACTAACTATGGCTACACCTTC	CATKTNYGYTF
NA	NA	TRBJ2-7	15	TRBV21-1	TGTGCCAGCAGCGCATCCGGGACTAGCGACTACGAGCAGTACTTC	CASSASGTSDYEQYF
NA	NA	TRBJ1-4	14	TRBV9	TGTGCCAGCAGCGTAGCGGGGACTAATGAAAAACTGTTTTTT	CASSVAGTNEKLFF
TRBD1	NA	TRBJ1-1	14	TRBV5-8	TGTGCCAGCAGCAGGACAGGGCCGGAGACTGAAGCTTTCTTT	CASSRTGPETEAFF
TRBD2	NA	TRBJ2-1	16	TRBV6-6	TGTGCCAGCAGGCCTCGGACTAGCGGCTCCTACAATGAGCAGTTCTTC	CASRPRTSGSYNEQFF
NA	NA	TRBJ1-4	13	TRBV4-3	TGCGCCAGCAGCCGTACAGGGAATGAAAAACTGTTTTTT	CASSRTGNEKLFF
NA	NA	TRBJ2-7	11	TRBV14	TGTGCCAGCAGCCTCTCCTACGAGCAGTACTTC	CASSLSYEQYF
TRBD2	NA	TRBJ2-3	15	TRBV7-3	TGTGCCAGCAGCCTCACTAGCGGGAGCACAGATACGCAGTATTTT	CASSLTSGSTDTQYF
TRBD2	NA	TRBJ2-3	17	TRBV11-1	TGTGCCAGCAGCTCCGGGACTAGCGGGCTCGGTACAGATACGCAGTATTTT	CASSSGTSGLGTDTQYF
NA	NA	TRBJ2-7	16	TRBV7-6	TGTGCCAGCAGCTTAACGAGGGGGGGGACCTCCTACGAGCAGTACTTC	CASSLTRGGTSYEQYF
NA	NA	TRBJ2-4	14	TRBV19	TGTGCCAGTAGTATAGAAACAGGGGACTTCATTCAGTACTTC	CASSIETGDFIQYF
NA	once	TRBJ2-5	14	TRBV29-1	TGCAGCGTTCCCGATTTGGGACGGGGAGAGACCCAGTACTTC	CSVPDLGRGETQYF
TRBD2	NA	TRBJ2-1	15	TRBV7-7	TGTGCCAGCAGCTTCGGGACTAGCGGAATCAATGAGCAGTTCTTC	CASSFGTSGINEQFF
NA	NA	TRBJ2-1	13	TRBV7-2	TGTGCCAGCAGCTTAGGGGCCAACAATGAGCAGTTCTTC	CASSLGANNEQFF
NA	NA	TRBJ2-1	13	TRBV18	TGTGCCAGCTCACACTCAGAGGACAATGAGCAGTTCTTC	CASSHSEDNEQFF
TRBD2	NA	TRBJ2-7	15	TRBV7-2	TGTGCCAGCAGCTTAGGACTAGCGGAAATCGACGAGCAGTACTTC	CASSLGLAEIDEQYF
NA	NA	TRBJ1-1	14	TRBV7-2	TGTGCCAGCAGCTTAGGGGGACTGAACACTGAAGCTTTCTTT	CASSLGGLNTEAFF
NA	NA	TRBJ2-1	15	TRBV11-2	TGTGCCAGCAGCCGTTCCGGGACACCCTACAATGAGCAGTTCTTC	CASSRSGTPYNEQFF
TRBD1	NA	TRBJ1-2	13	TRBV30	TGTGCCTGGAGCCGGGACAGGCCCTATGGCTACACCTTC	CAWSRDRPYGYTF
NA	NA	TRBJ2-5	12	TRBV28	TGTGCCAGCAGTCCCCCCTGGGAGACCCAGTACTTC	CASSPPWETQYF
TRBD2	NA	TRBJ2-1	13	TRBV6-5	TGTGCCAGCAGCTCCCCGGGACTAGGTGAGCAGTTCTTC	CASSSPGLGEQFF
NA	NA	TRBJ2-2	15	TRBV5-1	TGCGCCAGCAGCTTGGGCGGTGCTATCACCGGGGAGCTGTTTTTT	CASSLGGAITGELFF
NA	NA	TRBJ2-3	12	TRBV7-9	TGTGCCAGCAGCCCCCCTGGAGATACGCAGTATTTT	CASSPPGDTQYF
NA	NA	TRBJ1-1	12	TRBV30	TGTGCCTGGGCTCCCTCGTTCACTGAAGCTTTCTTT	CAWAPSFTEAFF
NA	NA	TRBJ2-7	15	TRBV28	TGTGCCAGCAGTTTGAAGGCAGAAAAGTCCTACGAGCAGTACTTC	CASSLKAEKSYEQYF
TRBD1	few	TRBJ1-4	12	TRBV10-3	TGTGCCACCGGACAGGGGAGGGAAAAACTGTTTTTT	CATGQGREKLFF
NA	NA	TRBJ2-7	14	TRBV4-3	TGCGCCAGCAGCCGGGGGGCAGGGCCCTACGAGCAGTACTTC	CASSRGAGPYEQYF
NA	NA	TRBJ2-3	13	TRBV18	TGTGCCAGCTCACCAGACAGCACAGATACGCAGTATTTT	CASSPDSTDTQYF
NA	NA	TRBJ1-1	14	TRBV2	TGTGCCAGCAGATACAGGGTCGGCGGCACTGAAGCTTTCTTT	CASRYRVGGTEAFF
NA	NA	TRBJ1-5	15	TRBV6-6	TGTGCCAGCAGCCCTAAGGGGGGGTGGAATCAGCCCCAGCATTTT	CASSPKGGWNQPQHF
NA	NA	TRBJ2-2	15	TRBV14	TGTGCCAGCAGCCATGCTGTTAGCGGCACCGGGGAGCTGTTTTTT	CASSHAVSGTGELFF
NA	NA	TRBJ1-2	15	TRBV5-8	TGTGCCAGCAGCTTCCGGGGAGCCGAGGGCTATGGCTACACCTTC	CASSFRGAEGYGYTF
TRBD2	NA	TRBJ2-1	14	TRBV5-8	TGTGCCAGCATACCGGGACTAGCGGAGCATGAGCAGTTCTTC	CASIPGLAEHEQFF
NA	few	TRBJ2-1	12	TRBV4-3	TGCGCCAGCAGCCAAGACGCCGTGGAGCAGTTCTTC	CASSQDAVEQFF
TRBD2	NA	TRBJ2-3	15	TRBV29-1	TGCAGCGTTTACGTCTTGGGACTAGGCACAAATACGCAGTATTTT	CSVYVLGLGTNTQYF
NA	NA	TRBJ2-1	15	TRBV5-4	TGTGCCAGCAACACCCCGGGGAACACCTACAATGAGCAGTTCTTC	CASNTPGNTYNEQFF
NA	few	TRBJ1-2	12	TRBV14	TGTGCCAGCAGCCAAGGACACTATGGCTACACCTTC	CASSQGHYGYTF
NA	once	TRBJ1-5	14	TRBV28	TGTGCCAGCAGGGTGCCAAGGCGTGGGGGAGCCCAGCATTTT	CASRVPRRGGAQHF
TRBD1	NA	TRBJ1-2	15	TRBV5-6	TGTGCCAGCAGCGGGACAGATCTACAAAACTATGGCTACACCTTC	CASSGTDLQNYGYTF
NA	NA	TRBJ1-1	11	TRBV6-1	TGTGCCAGCATGTCCAGGGGTGAAGCTTTCTTT	CASMSRGEAFF
TRBD2	NA	TRBJ2-1	16	TRBV7-9	TGTGCCAGCAGTCCACGGACTAGCGGAGGAGGGAATGAGCAGTTCTTC	CASSPRTSGGGNEQFF
NA	NA	TRBJ2-3	14	TRBV30	TGTGCCTGGAGCGGGCTCCCCCCCGGAGATACGCAGTATTTT	CAWSGLPPGDTQYF
NA	NA	TRBJ2-3	13	TRBV6-5	TGTGCCAGCAGAATAGACAACACAGATACGCAGTATTTT	CASRIDNTDTQYF
NA	NA	TRBJ2-1	15	TRBV7-2	TGTGCCAGCAGCTCGCGACTAGGTCCCTACAATGAGCAGTTCTTC	CASSSRLGPYNEQFF
TRBD1	few	TRBJ2-2	15	TRBV7-6	TGTGCCAGCGTTCCGACAGGGGGATACACCGGGGAGCTGTTTTTT	CASVPTGGYTGELFF
NA	NA	TRBJ1-1	15	TRBV5-1	TGCGCCAGCAGCTTGACGTACCAGGGGAACACTGAAGCTTTCTTT	CASSLTYQGNTEAFF
NA	NA	TRBJ2-7	14	TRBV5-1	TGCGCCAGCAGCTTGGACTCGACCCCCTACGAGCAGTACTTC	CASSLDSTPYEQYF
NA	NA	TRBJ2-7	14	TRBV5-6	TGTGCCAGCAGCTCATCCGGGACGGAGGCCTACGCGTACTTC	CASSSSGTEAYAYF
NA	NA	TRBJ2-7	15	TRBV19	TGTGCCAGTAGTATGGGGGGCCATAGCTCCTACGAGCAGTACTTC	CASSMGGHSSYEQYF
TRBD2	NA	TRBJ2-2	15	TRBV28	TGTGCCAGCAGCCGAGGCGGGGGGAACACCGGGGAGCTGTTTTTT	CASSRGGGNTGELFF
NA	NA	TRBJ1-1	15	TRBV4-2	TGTGCCAGCAGCCCCACATTATCTCGGGGCACTGAAGCTTTCTTT	CASSPTLSRGTEAFF
NA	NA	TRBJ1-2	12	TRBV19	TGTGCCAGTAGTGGCAGCAGCTATGGCTACACCTTC	CASSGSSYGYTF
NA	NA	TRBJ1-2	14	TRBV14	TGTGCCAGCAGCCAAGGCGGAGGGCCCCGTAGCTACACCTTC	CASSQGGGPRSYTF